These 21 T cell receptor beta chains were all obtained from the same sample, sequenced in a study of PD-1 blockade in classical Hodgkin lymphoma. Only in-frame clones appear in the TCRdb table, and some are missing; sequencing was by immunoSEQ multiplex PCR. The sample shows about 40,000 clones, 75% to 90% of them seen only once. Every patient had relapsed following autologous stem cell transplantation, and cohorts differed in brentuximab vedotin exposure. The input for sequencing was peripheral blood mononuclear cells (PBMCs), taken at baseline. These receptors came from a human donor with classical Hodgkin lymphoma.

The chain couples TRBV19 to TRBJ2-1; no clear D. V lost 7 bases and J lost 5, with 6 bases in between. Germline V gene sequence: CDR1 LNHDA, CDR2 SQIVND (reference sequence). This CDR3 region has 11 residues. CDR3 sequence reads: CASIMNNEQFF. In nucleotides, the CDR3 is TGTGCCAGTATCATGAACAATGAGCAGTTCTTC.

This chain connects TRBV7-2 to TRBJ2-2; D call uncertain. The CDR3 loop spans 15 amino acids. Germline lookup yields CDR1 SGHTA and CDR2 FQGNSA. Deletions cut 3 bases from V and 4 bases from J, with 12 bases between. The CDR3 region has the DNA TGTGCCAGCAGCTTCTTAGTCGGTGGCACCGGGGAGCTGTTTTTT. Residues: CASSFLVGGTGELFF.

The V and J genes are TRBV30 and TRBJ1-6; D is undetermined. The germline CDR1 and CDR2 sequences are GTSNPN and SVGIG (reference sequence). With 2 bases removed from V and 8 bases from J, the gap between germline ends came to 4 bases. This CDR3 spans 11 amino acids. The CDR3 loop reads CAWSTDSPLHF. The CDR3, as DNA: TGTGCCTGGAGTACAGATTCACCCCTCCACTTT.

The J gene is TRBJ1-2, the V gene TRBV18; D is perhaps TRBD1 (6 bases). Trimming removed 3 bases from V and 4 bases from J, with 12 bases in between. The CDR3 contains 14 residues. The germline V gene has CDR1 KGHSH and CDR2 LQKENI. For the CDR3, the DNA is TGTGCCAGCTCACCTATAGGACAGTCCTATGGCTACACCTTC. Its protein is CASSPIGQSYGYTF.

V usage is TRBV6-5 and J usage is TRBJ1-5, with D hard to call. The CDR3 totals 14 residues. Trimming shortened V by 8 bases and J by 0 bases, and 11 bases separated the two germline ends. CDR1 is MNHEY and CDR2 is SVGAGI in the germline V gene. The CDR3 DNA follows: TGTGCCAGCTCGGACGGGATTAGCAATCAGCCCCAGCATTTT. Translation gives CASSDGISNQPQHF.

The gene calls are TRBV9 and TRBJ1-3; D unresolved. Germline values: CDR1 SGDLS, CDR2 YYNGEE. The CDR3 is made up of 14 amino acids. Trimming cost V 2 bases and J 0 bases, with 6 bases left between them. CDR3 in amino acids: CASSVVSSGNTIYF. The DNA of the CDR3 is TGTGCCAGCAGCGTGGTCAGCTCTGGAAACACCATATATTTT.

The V and J genes are TRBV7-6 and TRBJ2-7, with 11 positions matching TRBD2. Germline CDR1 and CDR2: SGHVS and FNYEAQ. V shed 4 bases, J shed 2 bases, and the junction held 4 bases outside the gene matches. The CDR3 spans 15 residues. The CDR3: CASSSLAGGPYEQYF. CDR3 in DNA: TGTGCCAGCAGCTCCCTAGCGGGAGGACCCTACGAGCAGTACTTC.

CDR3 DNA: TGTGCCAGCAGTCGATGGCAGGGGGTGGGTACCGGGGAGCTGTTTTTT. Residues: CASSRWQGVGTGELFF. The chain is built from TRBV12-1 and TRBJ2-2; whether TRBD1, the table's D call, matches the DNA was not checked. TRBV12-1 is an annotated pseudogene. This CDR3 is 16 amino acids long.

This clone has just a few counts. This chain uses TRBV5-4 with TRBJ1-6, with D perhaps TRBD1 (5 bases). The CDR3 has 14 residues. Germline CDR1 and CDR2: SGHNT and YYREEE (reference sequence). Deletions cut 0 bases from V and 7 bases from J, with 8 bases between. The CDR3 DNA is TGTGCCAGCAGCTTGGACCAGGGAAATTCACCCCTCCACTTT. Amino acid sequence: CASSLDQGNSPLHF.

The chain is built from TRBV4-2 and TRBJ2-1; 10 nucleotides match TRBD2. The V segment lost 5 bases and the J segment 6 bases; nucleotides outside the gene matches: 22. Germline loops: CDR1 LGHNA, CDR2 YNFKEQ. The length of the CDR3 is 20 residues. The CDR3 region is CASSFPRGSGGPSRGNEQFF. DNA of the CDR3: TGTGCCAGCAGCTTTCCACGGGGTAGCGGGGGGCCCTCTAGGGGCAATGAGCAGTTCTTC.

This clone was found a few times. V gene TRBV30 combines with J gene TRBJ2-5; maybe TRBD1 (5 bases). Germline-derived CDR1 and CDR2 are GTSNPN and SVGIG (reference sequence). The CDR3 is 15 residues long. V was trimmed by 0 bases and J by 3 bases, leaving 14 bases between them. The CDR3 loop reads CAWSVSTGPKETQYF. DNA for the CDR3: TGTGCCTGGAGTGTTTCTACAGGCCCTAAAGAGACCCAGTACTTC.

The chain carries TRBV11-2 and TRBJ2-4, with 7 bases fitting TRBD1. The CDR3 contains 13 residues. Germline V lookup: CDR1 SGHAT, CDR2 FQNNGV. Trimming at V came to 6 bases and at J to 5 bases, leaving 4 bases not matched to a gene. CDR3 in DNA: TGTGCCAGCAGTTTCCAGGGGGAAAACATTCAGTACTTC. This codes for CASSFQGENIQYF. Full variable domain (missing parts from reference TRBV11-2 and TRBJ2-4): EAGVAQSPRYKIIEKRQSVAFWCNPISGHATLYWYQQILGQGPKLLIQFQNNGVVDDSQLPKDRFSAERLKGVDSTLKIQPAKLEDSAVYLCASSFQGENIQYFGAGTRLSVL.

This clone has a single count. This chain uses TRBV6-6 with TRBJ2-3; D tentatively reads TRBD1 or TRBD2 (5 bases each). The germline V gene has CDR1 MNHNY and CDR2 SVGAGI (reference sequence). The CDR3 spans 16 residues. V lost 3 bases, J lost 2 bases, and 15 bases lay in between. The CDR3 reads CASSYLRGASTDTQYF. CDR3 nucleotides: TGTGCCAGCAGTTATCTGAGAGGGGCGTCCACAGATACGCAGTATTTT.

The chain is built from TRBV30 and TRBJ1-4, with D perhaps matching TRBD1 (5 bases). CDR3 length: 15 residues. The V gene's germline CDR1 is GTSNPN and CDR2 SVGIG (reference sequence). V lost 0 bases, J lost 7 bases, and 15 bases lay in between. The CDR3 loop is CAWSVPTGPAEKLFF. Here the CDR3 DNA reads TGTGCCTGGAGTGTACCCACGGGGCCTGCTGAAAAACTGTTTTTT.

The rearrangement uses TRBV5-1 and TRBJ2-7; TRBD1 matches at 9 bases. The trim removed 3 bases at V and 7 bases at J, leaving 5 bases unmatched. Germline assignment: CDR1 SGHRS and CDR2 YFSETQ. The CDR3 totals 13 residues. CDR3 sequence reads: CASSWTGAGEQYF. CDR3 coding DNA: TGCGCCAGCAGCTGGACAGGGGCGGGTGAGCAGTACTTC.

The chain has TRBV27 and TRBJ1-4; D is possibly TRBD1 (6 bases). CDR3 length: 14 residues. V lost 5 bases and J 5 bases, leaving 12 bases between the germline ends. Germline V lookup: CDR1 MNHEY, CDR2 SMNVEV (reference sequence). CDR3 sequence reads: CASSPQGTNEKLFF. The CDR3, as DNA: TGTGCCAGCAGTCCACAGGGTACGAATGAAAAACTGTTTTTT.

V gene TRBV5-1 combines with J gene TRBJ2-7; TRBD1 might be the D (5 bases). CDR1 SGHRS and CDR2 YFSETQ come from the germline V gene. This CDR3 has 12 amino acids. V lost 2 bases, J lost 4 bases, and 7 bases lay in between. The CDR3 reads CASSFDSYEQYF. CDR3 DNA sequence: TGCGCCAGCAGCTTTGACAGTTACGAGCAGTACTTC.

The chain employs TRBV28 and TRBJ1-4; tentative D call: TRBD1 (5 bases). The germline V and J ends were trimmed by 3 bases and 6 bases, with 17 bases remaining between them. The CDR3 has 16 residues. The germline V gene encodes CDR1 MDHEN and CDR2 SYDVKM. The CDR3 region has the DNA TGTGCCAGCAGTTTGTGGGGACTCCAAGAATATGAAAAACTGTTTTTT. Protein product: CASSLWGLQEYEKLFF.

The chain combines TRBV9 with TRBJ2-3, with 7 bases fitting TRBD1. V lost 1 base and J lost 0; bases outside the gene matches: 2. This CDR3 region has 15 residues. In germline, CDR1 is SGDLS, CDR2 YYNGEE. The CDR3 here is CASSVMGQSTDTQYF. DNA for the CDR3: TGTGCCAGCAGCGTAATGGGACAGAGCACAGATACGCAGTATTTT.

This chain connects TRBV25-1 to TRBJ1-4, with D perhaps TRBD1 (5 bases). Germline V gives CDR1 MGHDK, CDR2 SYGVNS. V dropped 7 bases and J dropped 7 bases, with 16 bases sitting between them. The length of the CDR3 is 14 residues. DNA for the CDR3: TGTGCCAGCAAGGAGGGGACCGCCTCTGAAAAACTGTTTTTT. Its protein is CASKEGTASEKLFF.

The CDR3 DNA follows: TGTGCCACCAGCAGGCTATCACAGGGGGCGGACTATGGCTACACCTTC. Its protein product is CATSRLSQGADYGYTF. This rearrangement joins TRBV15 to TRBJ1-2, with 9 positions matching TRBD1. This CDR3 is 16 amino acids long. Germline-derived CDR1 and CDR2 are LNHNV and YYDKDF (reference sequence). With V trimmed by 3 bases and J by 3 bases, 8 bases remained unmatched.